This TCR beta chain is from a study of OX40 agonist ivuxolimab in advanced cancers. Overall study: Patient treatment consisted of intravenous ivuxolimab administration every 2 weeks at 0.01 to 10 mg/kg.

Method: immunoSEQ multiplex PCR; TCRdb's copy keeps in-frame clones and lacks some. The sample consists of about 64,000 clones, 80% to 90% of them appearing once. This CDR3 region has 12 residues. Trimming removed 5 bases from V and 3 bases from J, with 5 bases in between. The germline gives CDR1 SNHLY, CDR2 FYNNEI. The study's findings and limits: Partial responders dosed at 0.1-3.0 mg/kg displayed clonal expansion ranking among the lowest. At 0.1 to 3.0 mg/kg and by week 6, CD4+ and CD8+ T cells in the blood had expanded clonally.

In regard to this clone: What it binds is not known.

Sequencing used CD4+ or CD8+ T cells sorted from blood, obtained in a trial of the OX40 agonist ivuxolimab. The V call is TRBV2, the J call TRBJ1-5; D gene unclear. The receptor was isolated from an adult with an advanced solid tumor such as melanoma, head and neck, liver or kidney cancer. Written as DNA, the CDR3 is TGTGCCAGCAGTTTCTTCAATCAGCCCCAGCATTTT. This translates into CASSFFNQPQHF.